A single sample is the source of the 30 T cell receptor beta chains below, sequenced in a study of cytomegalovirus exposure and HLA in healthy donors. Amplification used 60 Vbeta primers and 13 Jbeta primers. The assay was immunoSEQ multiplex PCR, and TCRdb's table has in-frame clones only and misses some. In the table there are approximately 190,000 clones, roughly 76% of which are singletons. The sequenced sample was PBMCs. The source is a middle-aged man in good health and CMV-seropositive.

The V and J genes are TRBV2 and TRBJ2-3; 7 nucleotides agree with TRBD1. Germline V gene data show CDR1 as SNHLY and CDR2 as FYNNEI. V shed 10 bases and J 2 bases; nucleotides not matched to a gene: 6. This CDR3 has 13 amino acids. CDR3 bases: TGTGCCACCACGGGGACAGACACAGATACGCAGTATTTT. It is translated as CATTGTDTDTQYF. Together with reference TRBV2 and TRBJ2-3, the CDR3 gives the full variable domain: EPEVTQTPSHQVTQMGQEVILRCVPISNHLYFYWYRQILGQKVEFLVSFYNNEISEKSEIFDDQFSVERPDGSNFTLKIRSTKLEDSAMYFCATTGTDTDTQYFGPGTRLTVL.

This clone was observed a single time. J is TRBJ2-4 and V is TRBV5-1; D uncertain. This CDR3 comprises 17 residues. CDR1 and CDR2 (germline): SGHRS, YFSETQ. V was cut by 0 bases and J by 0 bases, with 13 bases left in between. CDR3 amino acids: CASSLESRHLAKNIQYF. CDR3 sequence (DNA): TGCGCCAGCAGCTTGGAGTCGCGTCACCTAGCCAAAAACATTCAGTACTTC.

The rearrangement uses TRBV9 and TRBJ1-5; 8 nucleotides align to TRBD1. CDR1 and CDR2 (germline): SGDLS, YYNGEE. CDR3 length equals 16 residues. Unmatched junction bases numbered 3, after V lost 0 bases and J lost 1 base. CDR3 nucleotides: TGTGCCAGCAGCGTAGGAACAGGGGGAAGCAATCAGCCCCAGCATTTT. Its translation: CASSVGTGGSNQPQHF. The full variable domain, completed using reference TRBV9 and TRBJ1-5, is DSGVTQTPKHLITATGQRVTLRCSPRSGDLSVYWYQQSLDQGLQFLIQYYNGEERAKGNILERFSAQQFPDLHSELNLSSLELGDSALYFCASSVGTGGSNQPQHFGDGTRLSIL.

This chain uses TRBV7-9 with TRBJ2-7, with TRBD2 matching over 7 bases. The CDR3 covers 17 residues. Looked up from germline, CDR1 is SEHNR and CDR2 is FQNEAQ (reference sequence). J was trimmed by 0 bases and V by 0 bases; bases with no gene match: 8. In DNA, the CDR3 is TGTGCCAGCAGCTTAGCGTCGGGGGGATTGAGCTCCTACGAGCAGTACTTC. Protein product: CASSLASGGLSSYEQYF.

The rearrangement uses TRBV7-2 and TRBJ2-3; TRBD2 aligns across 11 bases. The CDR3 runs to 16 residues. The V and J ends lost 1 base and 2 bases, in that order; junction bases with no gene match: 2. CDR1 and CDR2 (germline): SGHTA, FQGNSA. The CDR3: CASSLGLAGSTDTQYF. The CDR3 bases are TGTGCCAGCAGCTTAGGACTAGCGGGGTCCACAGATACGCAGTATTTT. The complete variable domain, with remaining parts taken from reference TRBV7-2 and TRBJ2-3, reads GAGVSQSPSNKVTEKGKDVELRCDPISGHTALYWYRQSLGQGLEFLIYFQGNSAPDKSGLPSDRFSAERTGGSVSTLTIQRTQQEDSAVYLCASSLGLAGSTDTQYFGPGTRLTVL.

The rearrangement links TRBV9 to TRBJ1-1; 11 bases fit TRBD1. From germline, CDR1 is SGDLS and CDR2 YYNGEE. CDR3 length: 13 amino acids. V lost 9 bases and J lost 5; bases outside the gene matches: 6. As DNA, the CDR3 is TGTGCCACCGGGACAGGGGGGGGAACTGAAGCTTTCTTT. Protein product: CATGTGGGTEAFF. The full variable domain, its missing parts supplied by reference TRBV9 and TRBJ1-1, is DSGVTQTPKHLITATGQRVTLRCSPRSGDLSVYWYQQSLDQGLQFLIQYYNGEERAKGNILERFSAQQFPDLHSELNLSSLELGDSALYFCATGTGGGTEAFFGQGTRLTVV.

The chain employs TRBV18 and TRBJ1-1, with a possible D match to TRBD1 (5 bases). This CDR3 spans 13 amino acids. Germline values: CDR1 KGHSH, CDR2 LQKENI. V lost 6 bases and J 4 bases, leaving 12 bases between the germline ends. The CDR3 spells CASSASGITEAFF. In DNA, the CDR3 is TGTGCCAGCTCCGCATCAGGGATCACTGAAGCTTTCTTT.

V usage is TRBV7-2 and J usage is TRBJ2-5, with D unclear. Germline CDR1 and CDR2: SGHTA and FQGNSA. The CDR3 contains 10 residues. Trimming left V 5 bases short and J 7 bases short, with 5 bases between. DNA of the CDR3: TGTGCCAGCAGCCTATTGACCCAGTACTTC. Residues: CASSLLTQYF.

In nucleotides, the CDR3 is TGTGCCAGCAGTGGACAGGGTAGCTCCGGGGAGCTGTTTTTT. Translated, it gives CASSGQGSSGELFF. The genes are TRBV2 and TRBJ2-2; 7 nucleotides agree with TRBD1. The junction had 5 bases not matched to a gene; V was cut back by 4 bases and J by 6 bases. Germline-derived CDR1 and CDR2 are SNHLY and FYNNEI. The CDR3 spans 14 residues.

The chain joins TRBV7-6 to TRBJ2-1; TRBD1 agrees at 8 bases. V was clipped by 1 base and J by 5 bases; unmatched bases: 10. The V gene's germline CDR1 is SGHVS and CDR2 FNYEAQ. The CDR3 contains 17 residues. CDR3 region: CASSLVTGDRRDNEQFF. The CDR3 DNA sequence: TGTGCCAGCAGCTTAGTGACAGGGGACAGACGGGACAATGAGCAGTTCTTC.

This sequence joins TRBV5-4 and TRBJ2-7, with a weak D call TRBD2 (5 bases). Germline V CDR1 and CDR2: SGHNT, YYREEE (reference sequence). V shed 4 bases and J shed 0 bases, with 11 bases lying between them. This CDR3 comprises 14 residues. The CDR3 loop is CASSVTGDSYEQYF. The CDR3 DNA is TGTGCCAGCAGCGTCACCGGGGACTCCTACGAGCAGTACTTC.

The rearrangement links TRBV5-8 to TRBJ1-6; a weak D match, TRBD1 (5 bases). V was clipped by 3 bases and J by 6 bases, with 13 bases between them. This CDR3 has 15 residues. The germline V gene has CDR1 SGHTS and CDR2 YDEGEE. CDR3 nucleotide sequence: TGTGCCAGCAGCTCCTCAGGGTCGGGTAATTCACCCCTCCACTTT. The encoded protein is CASSSSGSGNSPLHF.

The rearrangement links TRBV27 to TRBJ1-4; no clear D. The ends were cut back, 2 bases at V and 3 bases at J, with 7 bases in the middle. This CDR3 has 14 amino acids. CDR1 is MNHEY and CDR2 is SMNVEV in the germline V gene (reference sequence). The CDR3 spells CASSLERSNEKLFF. In nucleotides, the CDR3 is TGTGCCAGCAGTTTAGAGCGATCTAATGAAAAACTGTTTTTT.

The chain links TRBV19 to TRBJ1-2; 9 bases map to TRBD1. Germline CDR1 and CDR2: LNHDA and SQIVND (reference sequence). With 3 bases clipped from V and 3 bases from J, the junction kept 5 bases outside the gene matches. The CDR3 spans 15 residues. The CDR3 is CASSIDRGNYYGYTF. The CDR3 DNA sequence: TGTGCCAGTAGTATCGACAGGGGGAACTACTATGGCTACACCTTC.

The rearrangement links TRBV19 to TRBJ2-3; TRBD1 aligns across 9 bases. Germline-derived CDR1 and CDR2 are LNHDA and SQIVND (reference sequence). The CDR3 has 14 amino acids. V lost 4 bases and J lost 3; bases outside the gene matches: 2. The CDR3 nucleotides are TGTGCCAGTAGTACCGGGACAGGGACAGATACGCAGTATTTT. Encoded protein: CASSTGTGTDTQYF. Using reference TRBV19 and TRBJ2-3 for the parts outside the CDR3, the full variable domain is DGGITQSPKYLFRKEGQNVTLSCEQNLNHDAMYWYRQDPGQGLRLIYYSQIVNDFQKGDIAEGYSVSREKKESFPLTVTSAQKNPTAFYLCASSTGTGTDTQYFGPGTRLTVL.

Notes on this clone: The sample has other DNA sequences that encode this CDR3 too. V gene TRBV7-3 combines with J gene TRBJ2-1; 7 bases line up with TRBD1. There are 15 residues in the CDR3. Looked up from germline, CDR1 is SGHTA and CDR2 is FQGTGA. Trimming cost V 2 bases and J 0 bases; bases outside gene matches: 1. CDR3 sequence (DNA): TGTGCCAGCAGCTTATCAGGGGGCTCCTACAATGAGCAGTTCTTC. Protein sequence: CASSLSGGSYNEQFF.

The CDR3 nucleotides are TGTGCCAGCAGCTTAGAGGGAGGGGTTAGATTGAGTGGAACTGAAGCTTTCTTT. Translating gives CASSLEGGVRLSGTEAFF. The chain carries TRBV7-9 and TRBJ1-1; D is possibly TRBD1 (5 bases). V lost 1 base and J 5 bases, leaving 23 bases between the germline ends. The germline CDR1 and CDR2 sequences are SEHNR and FQNEAQ (reference sequence). The length of the CDR3 is 18 residues.

This rearrangement joins TRBV7-9 to TRBJ1-4; D remains ambiguous. The CDR3 covers 17 residues. CDR1 is SEHNR, CDR2 FQNEAQ, per germline (reference sequence). V was pared by 5 bases and J by 3 bases, with 19 bases between. The CDR3 sequence: CASSPPRGQAANEKLFF. CDR3 bases: TGTGCCAGCAGCCCACCCCGAGGGCAGGCCGCTAATGAAAAACTGTTTTTT.

This clone showed up just a few times. The chain recombines TRBV27 with TRBJ1-5; 7 bases align to TRBD1. CDR3 length equals 15 residues. From germline, CDR1 is MNHEY and CDR2 SMNVEV (reference sequence). The V and J ends lost 1 base and 4 bases, in that order; junction bases with no gene match: 4. CDR3 DNA sequence: TGTGCCAGCAGTTTATTTAGGGGGCGTAATCAGCCCCAGCATTTT. This sequence encodes CASSLFRGRNQPQHF.

The V call is TRBV2, the J call TRBJ1-2; 8 bases map to TRBD1. The CDR3 has 12 amino acids. The V gene end was trimmed by 8 bases and the J gene end by 6 bases; junction bases not matched to a gene: 5. Per the germline V gene, CDR1 is SNHLY and CDR2 is FYNNEI. CDR3 sequence reads: CASRTGPDGYTF. The CDR3 DNA follows: TGTGCCAGCCGGACAGGGCCGGATGGCTACACCTTC. Full variable domain (remainder filled in from reference TRBV2 and TRBJ1-2): EPEVTQTPSHQVTQMGQEVILRCVPISNHLYFYWYRQILGQKVEFLVSFYNNEISEKSEIFDDQFSVERPDGSNFTLKIRSTKLEDSAMYFCASRTGPDGYTFGSGTRLTVV.

V is TRBV5-1 and J is TRBJ2-1, with TRBD2 matching over 13 bases. Germline V lookup: CDR1 SGHRS, CDR2 YFSETQ. V was clipped by 4 bases and J by 0 bases; unmatched bases: 4. The CDR3 is made up of 17 amino acids. CDR3 sequence reads: CASSAGLAGTSYNEQFF. CDR3 nucleotide sequence: TGCGCCAGCAGCGCGGGACTAGCGGGGACCTCCTACAATGAGCAGTTCTTC.

This rearrangement joins TRBV6-5 to TRBJ2-2, with D possibly being TRBD2 (6 bases). Germline lookup yields CDR1 MNHEY and CDR2 SVGAGI. The length of the CDR3 is 15 residues. Trimming pared 4 bases from V and 4 bases from J, leaving 13 bases between. Here the CDR3 reads CASSLLVGGTGELFF. In DNA form, the CDR3 reads TGTGCCAGCAGTTTACTAGTGGGGGGCACCGGGGAGCTGTTTTTT.

The chain combines TRBV29-1 with TRBJ2-7; 7 bases agree with TRBD1. CDR1 is SQVTM and CDR2 is ANQGSEA in the germline V gene. The CDR3 runs 13 residues. V dropped 6 bases and J dropped 2; count of bases not matched to a gene: 7. Here the CDR3 reads CSVTQGLPYEQYF. As DNA, the CDR3 is TGCAGCGTAACACAGGGGCTTCCCTACGAGCAGTACTTC.

The CDR3 sequence: CASSLRTGGVQGYF. In DNA form, the CDR3 reads TGTGCCAGCAGTCTGCGGACAGGGGGCGTTCAGGGGTACTTC. The genes are TRBV6-1 and TRBJ2-5; TRBD1 aligns across 11 bases. CDR3 length: 14 amino acids. V shed 5 bases and J 13 bases; nucleotides not matched to a gene: 12. Per the germline V gene, CDR1 is MNHNS and CDR2 is SASEGT.

This clone was picked up one time. This chain links TRBV27 with TRBJ2-3; 7 bases agree with TRBD1. Per the germline V gene, CDR1 is MNHEY and CDR2 is SMNVEV (reference sequence). This CDR3 is built from 18 residues. The ends lost 6 bases at V and 1 base at J; junction bases unmatched: 16. CDR3 nucleotides: TGTGCCAGCAGCCAAGGGGCAGGGGGAGTACAGGGCACAGATACGCAGTATTTT. Translating gives CASSQGAGGVQGTDTQYF.

The V gene is TRBV9, the J gene TRBJ1-6, with 7 bases aligning to TRBD1. J lost 7 bases, V lost 2 bases, and 3 bases had no gene match. There are 14 residues in the CDR3. Germline V lookup: CDR1 SGDLS, CDR2 YYNGEE. The CDR3 loop reads CASSVQGGNSPLHF. The CDR3 DNA reads TGTGCCAGCAGCGTTCAGGGGGGAAATTCACCCCTCCACTTT.

The V gene is TRBV28, the J gene TRBJ2-3, with 8 bases fitting TRBD2. V shed 1 base, J shed 6 bases, and the junction held 9 bases outside the gene matches. Germline V CDR1 and CDR2: MDHEN, SYDVKM. The CDR3 is 16 amino acids. For the CDR3, the DNA is TGTGCCAGCAGTTTATCTATCCGGGGGGGCGGGGATACGCAGTATTTT. Encoded protein: CASSLSIRGGGDTQYF.

The V gene is TRBV30, the J gene TRBJ1-2; D may be TRBD1 (6 bases). This CDR3 spans 13 amino acids. Trimming removed 2 bases from V and 8 bases from J, with 15 bases in between. CDR1 is GTSNPN and CDR2 is SVGIG in the germline V gene (reference sequence). The CDR3 loop is CAWSHPGGRGYTF. In nucleotides, the CDR3 is TGTGCCTGGAGTCACCCGGGGGGCCGGGGCTACACCTTC.

This sequence joins TRBV2 and TRBJ1-5; D unclear. The CDR3 totals 14 residues. V lost 3 bases and J lost 5, with 11 bases in between. CDR1 and CDR2 from the germline V gene are SNHLY and FYNNEI. The CDR3 sequence: CASSDREQDQPQHF. The CDR3 DNA reads as TGTGCCAGCAGTGATAGGGAGCAAGATCAGCCCCAGCATTTT.

The CDR3 protein is CASSQGVRAETNEKLFF. The CDR3 DNA is TGCGCCAGCAGCCAAGGCGTGAGGGCTGAAACTAATGAAAAACTGTTTTTT. The chain combines TRBV5-1 with TRBJ1-4; no definite D call. V shed 4 bases and J shed 1 base, with 17 bases lying between them. Germline V gene sequence: CDR1 SGHRS, CDR2 YFSETQ. This CDR3 is built from 17 residues.